The 25 T cell receptor beta chains listed next were all sequenced from one sample in a study of T cells after yellow fever vaccination. TCRdb re-called the 5' RACE reads through MiXCR, storing one row per CDR3 protein. The sample has some 420,000 distinct CDR3 sequences; 18% are singletons. The source material was PBMCs, sampled before the yellow fever booster vaccination. Source of these receptors: a young man who received the YFV17D yellow fever vaccine.

For the CDR3, the DNA is TGTGCCAGCAGTGGAACACCGCGGTATAACTATGGCTACACCTTC. It encodes CASSGTPRYNYGYTF. The V gene is TRBV6-1, the J gene TRBJ1-2; no clear D. Germline CDR1 reads MNHNS; CDR2 reads SASEGT. Trimming stripped 4 bases from V and 1 base from J, with 13 bases between. This CDR3 contains 15 residues.

The V gene is TRBV9, the J gene TRBJ2-3; 8 bases are a match to TRBD1. Germline values: CDR1 SGDLS, CDR2 YYNGEE. The CDR3 contains 14 residues. With 3 bases clipped from V and 2 bases from J, the junction kept 2 bases outside the gene matches. The CDR3 loop is CASSGTGNTDTQYF. CDR3 sequence (DNA): TGTGCCAGCAGCGGGACAGGGAACACAGATACGCAGTATTTT.

This clonotype turned up a few times. The genes are TRBV24-1 and TRBJ1-1; no firm D call. V lost 9 bases, J lost 1 base, and 2 bases lay in between. Germline CDR1 reads KGHDR; CDR2 reads SFDVKD. This CDR3 has 10 amino acids. The CDR3 reads CATQNTEAFF. In DNA form, the CDR3 reads TGTGCCACCCAGAACACTGAAGCTTTCTTT.

Only a few counts were recorded for this clonotype. The rearrangement uses TRBV5-1 and TRBJ1-1, with 9 bases aligning to TRBD1. CDR1 SGHRS and CDR2 YFSETQ come from the germline V gene. CDR3 length: 17 residues. Trimming at V came to 4 bases and at J to 0 bases, leaving 10 bases not matched to a gene. In nucleotides, the CDR3 is TGCGCCAGCAGCCCCGGGACAGGGAATCTAATGAACACTGAAGCTTTCTTT. It encodes CASSPGTGNLMNTEAFF.

There are a few counts of this clonotype. V gene TRBV27 combines with J gene TRBJ2-5, with 13 bases matching TRBD2. Trimming removed 6 bases from V and 5 bases from J; junction bases left unmatched: 6. The germline V gene encodes CDR1 MNHEY and CDR2 SMNVEV (reference sequence). The CDR3 runs to 15 residues. CDR3 amino acids: CASSRTSGGYETQYF. The CDR3 DNA reads as TGTGCCAGCAGCCGGACTAGCGGGGGATACGAGACCCAGTACTTC.

The chain is built from TRBV7-2 and TRBJ2-7; TRBD1 is a possible D gene (5 bases). The CDR3 is 13 amino acids. The germline V gene encodes CDR1 SGHTA and CDR2 FQGNSA. Trimming took 1 base from V and 3 from J, leaving 7 bases between them. The CDR3 region is CASSLGTYYEQYF. CDR3 nucleotide sequence: TGTGCCAGCAGCTTAGGGACATACTACGAGCAGTACTTC.

To note about this clonotype: At one end the junction does not follow the germline gene, possibly because of a read error. J is TRBJ2-1 and V is TRBV5-1; the D gene is possibly TRBD1 (5 bases). CDR1 and CDR2 (germline): SGHRS, YFSETQ. This CDR3 region has 15 residues. The CDR3 here is CASSLFRQNYNVQFF. CDR3 nucleotides: TGCGCCAGCAGCTTGTTCCGACAGAACTACAATGTGCAGTTCTTC. Full variable domain (rest looked up from reference TRBV5-1 and TRBJ2-1): KAGVTQTPRYLIKTRGQQVTLSCSPISGHRSVSWYQQTPGQGLQFLFEYFSETQRNKGNFPGRFSGRQFSNSRSEMNVSTLELGDSALYLCASSLFRQNYNVQFFGPGTRLTVL.

V is TRBV5-6 and J is TRBJ1-5, with D hard to call. V lost 1 base and J lost 1, with 9 bases in between. CDR1 and CDR2 (germline): SGHDT, YYEEEE. The CDR3 consists of 15 residues. The CDR3 DNA is TGTGCCAGCAGCTTGCTAGGGTTAAGCAATCAGCCCCAGCATTTT. Protein product: CASSLLGLSNQPQHF.

The rearrangement links TRBV7-9 to TRBJ2-5; TRBD1 might be the D (7 bases). Germline loops: CDR1 SEHNR, CDR2 FQNEAQ (reference sequence). There are 19 residues in the CDR3. With 4 bases removed from V and 0 bases from J, the gap between germline ends came to 24 bases. CDR3 in DNA: TGTGCCAGCAGCTCGAATAGGGGTGACAGGGCGGGGTACCAAGAGACCCAGTACTTC. The encoded protein is CASSSNRGDRAGYQETQYF.

The chain combines TRBV5-1 with TRBJ2-3; 7 bases are shared with TRBD2. The germline gives CDR1 SGHRS, CDR2 YFSETQ. The length of the CDR3 is 15 residues. With V trimmed by 6 bases and J by 1 base, 8 bases remained unmatched. The CDR3 loop reads CASKDLAAGTDTQYF. CDR3 nucleotides: TGCGCCAGCAAGGATCTAGCGGCAGGCACAGATACGCAGTATTTT.

This clonotype has only a few counts. This sequence joins TRBV7-3 and TRBJ2-1; 10 nucleotides align to TRBD2. The CDR3 runs to 15 residues. CDR1 is SGHTA and CDR2 is FQGTGA in the germline V gene. The ends lost 3 bases at V and 12 bases at J; junction bases unmatched: 11. The CDR3 DNA is TGTGCCAGCAGCTTGGCGCTAGCGGGGGCCTCGGGGCAGTTCTTC. Translating gives CASSLALAGASGQFF.

The table lists this clonotype with a few counts. The chain recombines TRBV24-1 with TRBJ2-3; 10 nucleotides line up with TRBD2. J gave up 6 bases and V 7 bases, and 9 bases lay outside the gene matches. The CDR3 contains 15 residues. Germline CDR1 KGHDR, CDR2 SFDVKD. CDR3 residues: CATSTERGGADTQYF. The CDR3, as DNA: TGTGCCACCAGCACCGAGCGGGGGGGCGCGGATACGCAGTATTTT.

The table lists this clonotype with a few counts. This chain uses TRBV10-3 with TRBJ2-1; possibly TRBD1 or TRBD2 for D (6 bases each). The CDR3 has 14 residues. Trimming took off 0 bases at V and 5 bases at J, with 8 bases between the two ends. Germline assignment: CDR1 ENHRY and CDR2 SYGVKD. This CDR3 is CAISESRGDNEQFF. The CDR3 DNA reads as TGTGCCATCAGTGAGTCAAGGGGGGACAATGAGCAGTTCTTC.

This clonotype was detected a few times. The chain joins TRBV7-9 to TRBJ1-2; the match to TRBD1 covers 7 bases. Germline trimming cut 4 bases from V and 4 bases from J; bases unmatched to any gene: 3. Germline CDR1 is SEHNR and CDR2 is FQNEAQ (reference sequence). There are 13 residues in the CDR3. This chain's CDR3 is CASSSTGPYGYTF. Here the CDR3 DNA reads TGTGCCAGCAGCTCGACAGGGCCCTATGGCTACACCTTC.

This rearrangement joins TRBV24-1 to TRBJ2-7; unclear D gene. The ends were cut back, 7 bases at V and 3 bases at J, with 15 bases in the middle. Germline V gene sequence: CDR1 KGHDR, CDR2 SFDVKD. The CDR3 covers 14 residues. The DNA for the CDR3 is TGTGCCACCAGGGCCCAGGACGGTTACTACGAGCAGTACTTC. Protein: CATRAQDGYYEQYF.

The chain carries TRBV12-3 or TRBV12-4 and TRBJ2-3; D is possibly TRBD2 (6 bases). The CDR3 spans 18 residues. Trimming pared 7 bases from V and 2 bases from J, leaving 25 bases between. The chain's CDR3 is CASTPGTVDSRITDTQYF. CDR3 bases: TGTGCCAGCACCCCCGGGACTGTAGACTCCAGAATCACAGATACGCAGTATTTT.

There are a few counts of this clonotype. The chain has TRBV29-1 and TRBJ2-1; 7 bases are shared with TRBD1. The CDR3 has 16 residues. CDR1 is SQVTM, CDR2 ANQGSEA, per germline. V lost 0 bases and J lost 0; bases outside the gene matches: 5. The CDR3 here is CSVEDWDSSSYNEQFF. In DNA form, the CDR3 reads TGCAGCGTTGAAGACTGGGACAGCAGCTCCTACAATGAGCAGTTCTTC.

This clonotype was counted a few times. V gene TRBV5-1 combines with J gene TRBJ2-3; TRBD1 aligns across 12 bases. This CDR3 is 15 amino acids long. The J segment lost 5 bases and the V segment lost 4 bases, leaving 5 bases of the junction unmatched. From germline, CDR1 is SGHRS and CDR2 YFSETQ. CDR3 loop: CASSPGTGGVDTQYF. CDR3 in DNA: TGCGCCAGCAGCCCCGGGACAGGGGGCGTAGATACGCAGTATTTT.

This clonotype was detected ten times or more. The chain recombines TRBV7-8 with TRBJ2-3; the D call may be TRBD1 or TRBD2 (6 bases each). The ends were cut back, 0 bases at V and 6 bases at J, with 13 bases in the middle. Germline values: CDR1 SGHVS, CDR2 FQNEAQ. CDR3 length equals 15 residues. Written as DNA, the CDR3 is TGTGCCAGCAGCTTAGCCAAGGGGGGACGCGATACGCAGTATTTT. This codes for CASSLAKGGRDTQYF.

This CDR3 is CSASGTSNQPQHF. CDR3 DNA sequence: TGCAGTGCTAGCGGGACTAGCAATCAGCCCCAGCATTTT. The chain links TRBV20-1 to TRBJ1-5; tentatively, D is TRBD1 (5 bases). V was pared by 3 bases and J by 0 bases, with 6 bases between. Looked up from germline, CDR1 is DFQATT and CDR2 is SNEGSKA (reference sequence). The CDR3 spans 13 residues.

The CDR3 nucleotides are TGTGCCAGTACGTCCTACGAGCAGTACTTC. It is translated as CASTSYEQYF. The chain is built from TRBV19 and TRBJ2-7, with D uncertain. This CDR3 is built from 10 residues. V was clipped by 7 bases and J by 1 base, with 2 bases between them. CDR1 and CDR2 from the germline V gene are LNHDA and SQIVND (reference sequence).

V is TRBV27 and J is TRBJ2-3, with D uncertain. The CDR3 consists of 12 residues. Germline CDR1 reads MNHEY; CDR2 reads SMNVEV (reference sequence). V was clipped by 5 bases and J by 7 bases, with 10 bases between them. The CDR3 DNA follows: TGTGCCAGCAGTGCCCTCAGAAATACGCAGTATTTT. It translates to CASSALRNTQYF.

V gene TRBV5-4 combines with J gene TRBJ2-2; D possibly corresponds to TRBD2 (6 bases). Germline lookup yields CDR1 SGHNT and CDR2 YYREEE (reference sequence). This CDR3 has 14 residues. Trimming removed 10 bases from V and 0 bases from J, with 13 bases in between. The CDR3 nucleotides read TGTGCCTTCTCGGGGGAGTCGAACACCGGGGAGCTGTTTTTT. This translates into CAFSGESNTGELFF.

The CDR3 is CASSSHRPWNTEAFF. The CDR3 nucleotides are TGTGCCAGCAGCTCCCATAGGCCGTGGAACACTGAAGCTTTCTTT. V is TRBV7-9 and J is TRBJ1-1; D is ambiguous. V was clipped by 4 bases and J by 1 base, with 13 bases between them. Germline loops: CDR1 SEHNR, CDR2 FQNEAQ (reference sequence). CDR3 length: 15 amino acids.

The chain uses TRBV15 and TRBJ1-4; D uncertain. Trimming took 1 base from V and 12 from J, leaving 12 bases between them. CDR3 size: 13 residues. CDR1 LNHNV and CDR2 YYDKDF come from the germline V gene (reference sequence). The CDR3 is CATSRASWGELFF. The CDR3 bases are TGTGCCACCAGCAGAGCTTCATGGGGTGAACTGTTTTTT.